Sequencing of this TCR beta chain was carried out in a study of blood T cell repertoires in COVID-19 (dated by TCRdb to the early 2020s). Context from the whole study: The collaborator samples originated in the United States, Italy and Spain and spanned the acute and convalescent phases of COVID-19. The material from the prospective study consisted of cDNA or gDNA derived from T cells, B-cell-depleted T cells, or PBMCs. Deeply sampled blood TCRbeta repertoires from subjects exposed to, actively infected with, or recovered from COVID-19 were included in the dataset. The repertoires were released in a freely available public database intended as a resource for research on the immune response to SARS-CoV-2. Samples were obtained from the ongoing ImmuneRACE study (first 160 participants) and from 1,000 to 1,500 subjects provided by 6 global collaborators. Sample metadata almost always included a de-identified subject ID, COVID-19 status, age in years and sex. Where available, HLA class I and class II types were taken from metadata supplied by the sample provider and were not determined by assay-based typing. General study outcomes and caveats: The quantity of clinical and demographic metadata differed by source and by participant and was supplied without curation.

To note about this clone: Its antigen has not been determined. No base quality information exists; no much larger clone differs at one position.

V is reduced by 0 bases and J by 3 bases, leaving a spacing of 14 bases between them. From its cysteine to its phenylalanine, the CDR3 spans 16 amino acids. Only the CDR3 portion is preserved as DNA: 48 bases, with reading frame beginning at the first base. Per the germline V gene, SGHRS is the CDR1 and YFSETQ is the CDR2. Whole blood was collected in K2EDTA tubes by collaborating institutions according to the institutions' own protocols. For TCRbeta analysis, collaborators shipped samples in one of three forms: frozen whole blood, isolated PBMCs, or DNA extracted from either of those sample types. TCRbeta CDR3 regions were amplified from genomic DNA by means of the immunoSEQ Assay, a bias-controlled multiplex PCR. In the paper's pipeline: The number of nucleated cells in each sample was estimated by amplification of reference gene primers within the assay. To quantify the absolute abundance of each unique TCRbeta CDR3 rearrangement, sequence reads were collapsed and filtered. For each sample, productive Simpson clonality was calculated by taking the square root of Simpson's diversity index across productive rearrangements. In TCRdb, the immuneACCESS table is reduced to in-frame sequences with V and J assigned. These tables do not hold every clone; where another copy was compared, an unresolved V gene accounts for under half, and the others remain unexplained. That table furnishes V, J and clone size, whereas the DNA furnished D and trimming. The sample table shows 150,000 to 200,000 clones, and around nine tenths are seen once. Of the sample, 5% is held by the ten largest clones.

Sequenced sample: peripheral blood. This clonotype was obtained from a human donor in a cohort sampled during active COVID-19. Here the chain combines TRBV5-1 and TRBJ2-3; a weak D assignment points to TRBD2 (6 bases agree). This receptor has the CDR3 CASSLDGGLGTDTQYF. The bases are TGCGCCAGCAGCTTGGACGGAGGGCTGGGGACAGATACGCAGTATTTT.